The clone carrying this T cell receptor (beta chain) was counted a few times. Its matching antigen is unknown. Germline V lookup: CDR1 SGHVS, CDR2 FQNEAQ. The CDR3 extends over 15 amino acids. Trimming cost V 0 bases and J 2 bases, with 11 bases left between them. Under the authors' procedure: Lowest detectable productive clonotype frequency was 2.59 x 10-5. Some clones are missing from TCRdb's copy, which holds only in-frame ones; the method was immunoSEQ multiplex PCR. That table is the source of V, J and clone size, and D and trimming were worked out from the DNA. Of about 48,000 clones listed, about three quarters were seen once; the top ten hold 1.5%. The data are from a study of STAT5B mutations in CD4+ large granular lymphocyte leukemia. Study outcomes and limitations: Top patient clones used TRBV06 genes more often: 8/27 versus 2/35 in controls.

The chain carries TRBV7-8 and TRBJ2-7; weak D call: TRBD1 (6 bases). This receptor was taken from a human donor in good health. Source material: CD4+ T cells from blood buffy coats. The CDR3 DNA sequence: TGTGCCAGCAGCTTAGCAGCAGGGGTGGCCTACGAGCAGTACGTC. Translated, it gives CASSLAAGVAYEQYV.